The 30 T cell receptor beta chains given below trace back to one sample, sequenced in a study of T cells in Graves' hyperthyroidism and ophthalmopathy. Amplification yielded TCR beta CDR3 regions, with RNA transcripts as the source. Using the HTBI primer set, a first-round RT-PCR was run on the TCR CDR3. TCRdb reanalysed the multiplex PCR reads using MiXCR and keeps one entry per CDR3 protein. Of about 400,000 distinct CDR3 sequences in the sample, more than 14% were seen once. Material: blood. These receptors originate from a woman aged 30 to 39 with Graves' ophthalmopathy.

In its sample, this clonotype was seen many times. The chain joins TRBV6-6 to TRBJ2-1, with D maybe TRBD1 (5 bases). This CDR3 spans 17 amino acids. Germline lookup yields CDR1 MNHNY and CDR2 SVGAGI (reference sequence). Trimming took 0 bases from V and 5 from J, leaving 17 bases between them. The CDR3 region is CASSYSLRGRSHNEQFF. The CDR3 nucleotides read TGTGCCAGCAGTTACTCGTTAAGGGGCAGGAGTCACAATGAGCAGTTCTTC.

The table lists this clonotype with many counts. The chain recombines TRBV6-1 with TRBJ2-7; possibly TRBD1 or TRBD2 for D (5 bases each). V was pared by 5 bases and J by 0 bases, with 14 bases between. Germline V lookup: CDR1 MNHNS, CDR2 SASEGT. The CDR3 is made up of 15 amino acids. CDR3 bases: TGTGCCAGCAGTTTGGGGGACCTTAGCTCCTACGAGCAGTACTTC. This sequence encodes CASSLGDLSSYEQYF.

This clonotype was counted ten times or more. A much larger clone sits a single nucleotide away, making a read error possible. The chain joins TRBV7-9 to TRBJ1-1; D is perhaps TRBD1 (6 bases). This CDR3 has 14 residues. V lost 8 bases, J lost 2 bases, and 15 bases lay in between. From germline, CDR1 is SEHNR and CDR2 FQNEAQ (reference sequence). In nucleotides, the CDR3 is TGTGCCAGCGGATCCGACAGGACCAACACTGAAGCTTTCTTT. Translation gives CASGSDRTNTEAFF.

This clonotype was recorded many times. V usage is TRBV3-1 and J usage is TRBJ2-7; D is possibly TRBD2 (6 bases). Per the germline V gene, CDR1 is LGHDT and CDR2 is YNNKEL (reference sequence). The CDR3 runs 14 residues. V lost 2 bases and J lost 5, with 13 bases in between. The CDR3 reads CASSQKGASDEQYF. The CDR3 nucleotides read TGTGCCAGCAGCCAAAAAGGGGCTAGCGACGAGCAGTACTTC.

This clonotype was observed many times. The CDR3 DNA reads TGTGCCTGGAGTTCACCGAATTCACCCCTCCACTTT. Translated: CAWSSPNSPLHF. The chain recombines TRBV30 with TRBJ1-6, with D unclear. This CDR3 is built from 12 residues. The germline gives CDR1 GTSNPN, CDR2 SVGIG (reference sequence). Trimming pared 2 bases from V and 7 bases from J, leaving 6 bases between.

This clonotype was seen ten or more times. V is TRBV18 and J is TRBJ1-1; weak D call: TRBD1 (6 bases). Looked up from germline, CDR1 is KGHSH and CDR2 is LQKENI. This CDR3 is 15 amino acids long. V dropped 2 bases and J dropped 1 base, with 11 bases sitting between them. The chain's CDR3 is CASSPTGKGNTEAFF. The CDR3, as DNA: TGTGCCAGCTCACCAACAGGGAAAGGGAACACTGAAGCTTTCTTT.

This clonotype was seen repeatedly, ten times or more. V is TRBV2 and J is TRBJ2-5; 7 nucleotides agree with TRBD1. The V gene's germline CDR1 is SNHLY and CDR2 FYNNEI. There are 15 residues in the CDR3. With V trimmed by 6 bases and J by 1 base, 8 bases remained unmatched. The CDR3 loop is CASRAARDSQETQYF. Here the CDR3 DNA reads TGTGCCAGCAGAGCCGCCCGGGACAGCCAAGAGACCCAGTACTTC.

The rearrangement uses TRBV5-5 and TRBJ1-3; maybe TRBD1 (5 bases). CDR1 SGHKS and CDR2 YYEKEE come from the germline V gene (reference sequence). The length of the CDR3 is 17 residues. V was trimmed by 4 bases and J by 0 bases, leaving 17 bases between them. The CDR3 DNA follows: TGTGCCAGCAGCCAATCCCCTGGGACGGACTCTGGAAACACCATATATTTT. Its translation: CASSQSPGTDSGNTIYF.

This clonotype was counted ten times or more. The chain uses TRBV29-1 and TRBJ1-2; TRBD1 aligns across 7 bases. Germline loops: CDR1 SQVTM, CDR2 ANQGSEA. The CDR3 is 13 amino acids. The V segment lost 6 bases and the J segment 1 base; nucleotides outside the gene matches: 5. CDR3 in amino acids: CSVGDSRNYGYTF. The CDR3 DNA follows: TGCAGCGTGGGGGACAGTCGTAACTATGGCTACACCTTC.

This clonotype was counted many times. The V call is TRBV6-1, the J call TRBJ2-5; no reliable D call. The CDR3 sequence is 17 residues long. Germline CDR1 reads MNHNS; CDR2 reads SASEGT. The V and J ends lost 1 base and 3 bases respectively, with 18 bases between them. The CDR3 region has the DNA TGTGCCAGCAGTGAAGGTCCGTGGGTCAGCTTGGAAGAGACCCAGTACTTC. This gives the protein CASSEGPWVSLEETQYF.

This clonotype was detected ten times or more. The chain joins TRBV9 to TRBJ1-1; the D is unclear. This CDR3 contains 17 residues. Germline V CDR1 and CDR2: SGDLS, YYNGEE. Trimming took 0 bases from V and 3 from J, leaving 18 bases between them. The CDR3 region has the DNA TGTGCCAGCAGCGTAGCCCCCCCCGAGGGTTTCGACACTGAAGCTTTCTTT. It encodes CASSVAPPEGFDTEAFF. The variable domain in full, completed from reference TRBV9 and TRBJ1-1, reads DSGVTQTPKHLITATGQRVTLRCSPRSGDLSVYWYQQSLDQGLQFLIQYYNGEERAKGNILERFSAQQFPDLHSELNLSSLELGDSALYFCASSVAPPEGFDTEAFFGQGTRLTVV.

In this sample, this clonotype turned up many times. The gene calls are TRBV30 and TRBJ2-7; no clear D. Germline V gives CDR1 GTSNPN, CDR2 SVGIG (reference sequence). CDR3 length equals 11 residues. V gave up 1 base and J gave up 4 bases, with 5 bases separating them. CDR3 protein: CAWSAEYEQYF. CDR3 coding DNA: TGTGCCTGGAGTGCAGAATACGAGCAGTACTTC.

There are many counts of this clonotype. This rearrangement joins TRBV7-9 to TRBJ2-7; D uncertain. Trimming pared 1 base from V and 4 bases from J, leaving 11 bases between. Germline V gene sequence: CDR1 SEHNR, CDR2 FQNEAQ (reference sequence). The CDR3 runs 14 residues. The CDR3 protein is CASSLDLIPYEQYF. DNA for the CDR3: TGTGCCAGCAGCTTAGACCTCATACCGTACGAGCAGTACTTC.

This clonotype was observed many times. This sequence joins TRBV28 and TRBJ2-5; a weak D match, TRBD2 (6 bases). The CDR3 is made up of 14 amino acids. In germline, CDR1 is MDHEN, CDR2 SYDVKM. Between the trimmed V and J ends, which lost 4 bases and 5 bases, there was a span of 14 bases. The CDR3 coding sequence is TGTGCCAGCAGTTCCCCCCGGGACTTTGAGACCCAGTACTTC. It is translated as CASSSPRDFETQYF.

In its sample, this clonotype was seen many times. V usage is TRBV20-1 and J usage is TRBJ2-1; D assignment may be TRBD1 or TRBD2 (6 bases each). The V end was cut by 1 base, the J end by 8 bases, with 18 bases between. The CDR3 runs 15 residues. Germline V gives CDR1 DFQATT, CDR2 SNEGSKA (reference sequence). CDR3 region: CSARGGAEGVDEQFF. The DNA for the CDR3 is TGCAGTGCTAGAGGGGGGGCTGAAGGAGTGGATGAGCAGTTCTTC.

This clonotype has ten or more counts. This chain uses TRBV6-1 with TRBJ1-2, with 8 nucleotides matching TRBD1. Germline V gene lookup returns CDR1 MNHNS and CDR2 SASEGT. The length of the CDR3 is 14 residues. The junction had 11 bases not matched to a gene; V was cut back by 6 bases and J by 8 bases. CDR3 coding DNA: TGTGCCAGCAGACTACAGGGGGTCAGCGTAGGCTACACCTTC. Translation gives CASRLQGVSVGYTF.

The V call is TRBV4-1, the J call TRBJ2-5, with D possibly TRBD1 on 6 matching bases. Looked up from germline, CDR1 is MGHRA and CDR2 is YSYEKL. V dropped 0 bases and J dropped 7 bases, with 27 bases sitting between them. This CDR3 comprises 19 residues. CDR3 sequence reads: CASSQEHSGVKGYFGTQYF. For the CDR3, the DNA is TGCGCCAGCAGCCAAGAACATTCAGGGGTAAAGGGTTATTTTGGGACCCAGTACTTC.

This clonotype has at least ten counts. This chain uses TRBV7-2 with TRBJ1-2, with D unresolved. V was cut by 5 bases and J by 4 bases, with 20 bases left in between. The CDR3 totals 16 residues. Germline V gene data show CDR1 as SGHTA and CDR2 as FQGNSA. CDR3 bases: TGTGCCAGCAGCCCTGGCGGCCCCCGGCAGCTCTATGGCTACACCTTC. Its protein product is CASSPGGPRQLYGYTF.

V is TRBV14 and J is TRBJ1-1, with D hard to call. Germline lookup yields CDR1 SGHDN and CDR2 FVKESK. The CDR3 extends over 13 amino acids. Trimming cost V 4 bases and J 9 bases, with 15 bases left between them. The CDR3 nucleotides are TGTGCCAGCAGCCGCCTTGACAATCGCCAAGCTTTCTTT. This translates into CASSRLDNRQAFF.

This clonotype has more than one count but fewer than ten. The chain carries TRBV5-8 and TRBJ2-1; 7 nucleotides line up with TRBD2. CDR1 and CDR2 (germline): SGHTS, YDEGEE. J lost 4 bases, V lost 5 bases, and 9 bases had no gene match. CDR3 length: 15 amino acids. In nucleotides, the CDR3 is TGTGCCAGCAGTCCCAGCGGGGAGTATTACAATGAGCAGTTCTTC. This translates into CASSPSGEYYNEQFF.

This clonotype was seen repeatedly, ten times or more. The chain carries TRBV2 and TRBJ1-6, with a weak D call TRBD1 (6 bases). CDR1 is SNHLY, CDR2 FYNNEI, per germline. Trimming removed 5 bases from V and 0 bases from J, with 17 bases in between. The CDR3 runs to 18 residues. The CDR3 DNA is TGTGCCAGCAGTACGCAGGCAGGGGCCAACTCCTATAATTCACCCCTCCACTTT. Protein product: CASSTQAGANSYNSPLHF. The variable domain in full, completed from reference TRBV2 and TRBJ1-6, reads EPEVTQTPSHQVTQMGQEVILRCVPISNHLYFYWYRQILGQKVEFLVSFYNNEISEKSEIFDDQFSVERPDGSNFTLKIRSTKLEDSAMYFCASSTQAGANSYNSPLHFGNGTRLTVT.

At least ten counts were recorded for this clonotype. CDR3 region: CASSTTRRNEAFF. CDR3 nucleotides: TGTGCCAGCAGCACTACGAGACGCAATGAAGCTTTCTTT. V gene TRBV7-2 combines with J gene TRBJ1-1, with no clear D. CDR3 length: 13 residues. Trimming cost V 5 bases and J 7 bases, with 14 bases left between them. From germline, CDR1 is SGHTA and CDR2 FQGNSA.

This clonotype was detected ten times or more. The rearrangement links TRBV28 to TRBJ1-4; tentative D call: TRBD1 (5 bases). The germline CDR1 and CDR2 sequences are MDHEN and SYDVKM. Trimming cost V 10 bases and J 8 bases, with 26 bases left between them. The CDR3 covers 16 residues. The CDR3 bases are TGTGCCACCAAACCCTTTGGGGGACGGGTCGGCGAAAAACTGTTTTTT. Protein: CATKPFGGRVGEKLFF.

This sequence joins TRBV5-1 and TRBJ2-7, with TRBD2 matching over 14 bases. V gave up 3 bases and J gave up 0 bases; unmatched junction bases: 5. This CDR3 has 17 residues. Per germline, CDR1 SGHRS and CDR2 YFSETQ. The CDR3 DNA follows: TGCGCCAGCAGCTCAGCCGGGACTAGCGGGGGCTCCTACGAGCAGTACTTC. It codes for CASSSAGTSGGSYEQYF.

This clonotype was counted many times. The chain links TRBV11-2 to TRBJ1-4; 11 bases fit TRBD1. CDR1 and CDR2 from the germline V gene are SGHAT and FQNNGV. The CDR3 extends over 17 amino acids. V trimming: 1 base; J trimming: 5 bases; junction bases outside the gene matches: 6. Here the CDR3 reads CASSLVGTGGLNEKLFF. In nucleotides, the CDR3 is TGTGCCAGCAGCTTAGTAGGGACAGGGGGTCTAAATGAAAAACTGTTTTTT.

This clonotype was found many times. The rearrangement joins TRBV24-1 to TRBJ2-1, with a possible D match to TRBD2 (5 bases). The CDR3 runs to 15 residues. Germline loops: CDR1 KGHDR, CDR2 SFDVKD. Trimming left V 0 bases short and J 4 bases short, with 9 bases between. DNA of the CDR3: TGTGCCACCAGTGATTTGGGCGACTATTACAATGAGCAGTTCTTC. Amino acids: CATSDLGDYYNEQFF.

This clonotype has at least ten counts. The CDR3 DNA follows: TGCAGCGTCAAAAAGGGACAGAACACTGAAGCTTTCTTT. Residues: CSVKKGQNTEAFF. V usage is TRBV29-1 and J usage is TRBJ1-1, with D tentatively TRBD1 (6 bases). CDR3 length equals 13 residues. Germline V lookup: CDR1 SQVTM, CDR2 ANQGSEA. Trimming pared 6 bases from V and 1 base from J, leaving 12 bases between.

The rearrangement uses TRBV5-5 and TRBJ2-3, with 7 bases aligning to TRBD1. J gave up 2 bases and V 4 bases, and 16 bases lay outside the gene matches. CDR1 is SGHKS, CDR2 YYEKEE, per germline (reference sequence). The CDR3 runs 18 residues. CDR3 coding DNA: TGTGCCAGCAGCGGCAACCCCGGCGACAGGGAACTCACAGATACGCAGTATTTT. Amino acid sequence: CASSGNPGDRELTDTQYF.

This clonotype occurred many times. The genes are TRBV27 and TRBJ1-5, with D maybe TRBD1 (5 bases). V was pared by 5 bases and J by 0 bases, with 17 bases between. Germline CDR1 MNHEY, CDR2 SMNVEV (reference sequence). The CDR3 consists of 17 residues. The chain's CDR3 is CASSDLSGGYSNQPQHF. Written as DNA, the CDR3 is TGTGCCAGCAGTGACTTAAGCGGGGGGTATAGCAATCAGCCCCAGCATTTT.

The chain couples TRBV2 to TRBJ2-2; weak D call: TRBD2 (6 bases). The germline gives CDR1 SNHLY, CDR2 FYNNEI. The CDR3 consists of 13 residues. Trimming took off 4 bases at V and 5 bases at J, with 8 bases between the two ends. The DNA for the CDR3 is TGTGCCAGCAGTGGGGGACTGACCGGGGAGCTGTTTTTT. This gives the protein CASSGGLTGELFF.